Each of the 14 T cell receptor beta chains below was sequenced from the same sample in a study of cytomegalovirus exposure and HLA in healthy donors. The PCR employed 60 Vbeta primers together with 13 Jbeta primers. Sequencing was performed with immunoSEQ multiplex PCR; in TCRdb, only in-frame clones are kept and a portion is missing. The sample lists approximately 130,000 clones; over 80% were seen once. The sequencing input was PBMCs. The receptors stem from a man aged 40-49 years in good health and CMV-seronegative.

The chain joins TRBV4-1 to TRBJ1-4; D not certain. Germline V lookup: CDR1 MGHRA, CDR2 YSYEKL. V gave up 6 bases and J gave up 4 bases, with 12 bases separating them. The CDR3 has 14 amino acids. Written as DNA, the CDR3 is TGCGCCAGCAGTCTTTTGGCCCTTAATGAAAAACTGTTTTTT. Amino acids: CASSLLALNEKLFF.

This clone was seen once. This chain joins TRBV12-1 and TRBJ1-6; the table's TRBD1 call for D was not verified on the DNA. TRBV12-1 is termed a pseudogene. This CDR3 comprises 16 residues. The CDR3, as DNA: TGTGCCAGCAGCTTCACCCGACAGGATTATAATTCACCCCTCCACTTT. Encoded protein: CASSFTRQDYNSPLHF.

The V call is TRBV27, the J call TRBJ2-3, with TRBD2 identical over 11 bases. Germline V gene lookup returns CDR1 MNHEY and CDR2 SMNVEV (reference sequence). This CDR3 is 16 amino acids long. The junction had 7 bases not matched to a gene; V was cut back by 5 bases and J by 3 bases. The CDR3 region is CASSLISSGGTDTQYF. As DNA, the CDR3 is TGTGCCAGCAGTCTGATTTCTAGCGGGGGGACAGATACGCAGTATTTT.

V gene TRBV7-2 combines with J gene TRBJ1-1; 10 bases fit TRBD1. In germline, CDR1 is SGHTA, CDR2 FQGNSA. The CDR3 runs 13 residues. The V gene end was trimmed by 6 bases and the J gene end by 4 bases; junction bases not matched to a gene: 2. The chain's CDR3 is CASRRTGGTEAFF. CDR3 sequence (DNA): TGTGCCAGCAGAAGGACAGGGGGCACTGAAGCTTTCTTT.

The rearrangement uses TRBV7-6 and TRBJ1-6, with a possible D match to TRBD1 (5 bases). V lost 5 bases, J lost 0 bases, and 8 bases lay in between. Germline V lookup: CDR1 SGHVS, CDR2 FNYEAQ. The CDR3 extends over 15 amino acids. The CDR3 bases are TGTGCCAGCAGCCCAGACAGCTCCTATAATTCACCCCTCCACTTT. As protein: CASSPDSSYNSPLHF. The full variable domain, in which reference TRBV7-6 and TRBJ1-6 provide the parts outside the CDR3, is GAGVSQSPRYKVTKRGQDVALRCDPISGHVSLYWYRQALGQGPEFLTYFNYEAQQDKSGLPNDRFSAERPEGSISTLTIQRTEQRDSAMYRCASSPDSSYNSPLHFGNGTRLTVT.

V gene TRBV7-2 combines with J gene TRBJ2-3, with 7 bases that match TRBD1. Trimming at V came to 3 bases and at J to 6 bases, leaving 6 bases not matched to a gene. The CDR3 has 14 amino acids. CDR1 and CDR2 (germline): SGHTA, FQGNSA. The CDR3 here is CASSLAPGGDTQYF. Written as DNA, the CDR3 is TGTGCCAGCAGCTTGGCCCCAGGGGGTGATACGCAGTATTTT.

V gene TRBV10-3 combines with J gene TRBJ2-3; the match to TRBD2 covers 7 bases. The CDR3 length is 15 residues. Germline CDR1 ENHRY, CDR2 SYGVKD. V was clipped by 8 bases and J by 2 bases; unmatched bases: 10. The chain's CDR3 is CAIAEGRETTDTQYF. The DNA of the CDR3 is TGTGCCATCGCCGAGGGGCGGGAGACCACAGATACGCAGTATTTT.

A few counts support this clone. The V call is TRBV27, the J call TRBJ1-5; D is unresolved. This CDR3 spans 13 amino acids. The V gene's germline CDR1 is MNHEY and CDR2 SMNVEV (reference sequence). V lost 5 bases and J 5 bases, leaving 10 bases between the germline ends. In nucleotides, the CDR3 is TGTGCCAGCAGTCTGACTGCCTATCAGCCCCAGCATTTT. It translates to CASSLTAYQPQHF.

This chain uses TRBV7-2 with TRBJ2-7; D remains unclear. Germline V gives CDR1 SGHTA, CDR2 FQGNSA. V was trimmed by 0 bases and J by 4 bases, leaving 7 bases between them. The CDR3 contains 13 residues. The CDR3 region is CASSLAGFYEQYF. The CDR3 DNA is TGTGCCAGCAGCTTAGCCGGGTTTTACGAGCAGTACTTC.

V usage is TRBV13 and J usage is TRBJ1-3, with D hard to call. The V end was cut by 1 base, the J end by 2 bases, with 9 bases between. CDR1 PRHDT and CDR2 FYEKMQ come from the germline V gene (reference sequence). The CDR3 spans 15 residues. CDR3 in amino acids: CASSLERTAGNTIYF. CDR3 DNA: TGTGCCAGCAGCTTAGAAAGGACTGCTGGAAACACCATATATTTT.

The table lists this clone with a few counts. J is TRBJ1-4 and V is TRBV5-1; 8 nucleotides line up with TRBD1. The CDR3 totals 15 residues. J was trimmed by 8 bases and V by 4 bases; bases with no gene match: 10. Germline CDR1 is SGHRS and CDR2 is YFSETQ. DNA of the CDR3: TGCGCCAGCAGCGGACGGACAGGGAACGTAGAAAAACTGTTTTTT. It encodes CASSGRTGNVEKLFF.

Points on this clone: The germline gene is not matched at one end of the junction; a read error may be the cause. The V and J genes are TRBV7-9 and TRBJ2-7, with TRBD1 as a possible D gene (6 bases). Germline V lookup: CDR1 SEHNR, CDR2 FQNEAQ (reference sequence). The CDR3 runs 13 residues. CDR3 nucleotides: TGTTCCAGCAGCTCGGGACATATCCACGAGCAGTACTTC. Translation gives CSSSSGHIHEQYF.

A single count supports this clone. This chain uses TRBV9 with TRBJ2-7; 9 positions agree with TRBD2. The V segment lost 4 bases and the J segment 5 bases; nucleotides outside the gene matches: 10. Germline loops: CDR1 SGDLS, CDR2 YYNGEE. This CDR3 region has 15 residues. Here the CDR3 DNA reads TGTGCCAGCAGCCCGACGCGGGGGGGCCACGACGAGCAGTACTTC. It encodes CASSPTRGGHDEQYF.

The chain links TRBV5-4 to TRBJ2-1; the match to TRBD2 covers 8 bases. Trimming removed 4 bases from V and 2 bases from J; junction bases left unmatched: 5. CDR1 SGHNT and CDR2 YYREEE come from the germline V gene (reference sequence). The CDR3 length is 15 residues. CDR3 sequence reads: CASSLTSGPYNEQFF. In DNA form, the CDR3 reads TGTGCCAGCAGCCTTACTAGCGGACCCTACAATGAGCAGTTCTTC. The variable domain in full, completed from reference TRBV5-4 and TRBJ2-1, reads ETGVTQSPTHLIKTRGQQVTLRCSSQSGHNTVSWYQQALGQGPQFIFQYYREEENGRGNFPPRFSGLQFPNYSSELNVNALELDDSALYLCASSLTSGPYNEQFFGPGTRLTVL.